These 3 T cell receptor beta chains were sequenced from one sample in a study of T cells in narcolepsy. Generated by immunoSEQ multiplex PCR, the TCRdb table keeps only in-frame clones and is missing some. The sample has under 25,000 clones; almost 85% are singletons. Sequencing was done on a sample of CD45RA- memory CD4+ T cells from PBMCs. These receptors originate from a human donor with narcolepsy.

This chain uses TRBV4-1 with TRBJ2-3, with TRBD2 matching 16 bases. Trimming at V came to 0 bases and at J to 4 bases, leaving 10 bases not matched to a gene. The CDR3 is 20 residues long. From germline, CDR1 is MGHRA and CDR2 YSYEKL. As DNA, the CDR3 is TGCGCCAGCAGCCAAGATGGGACTAGCGGGAGGGCCGCCTTCCCAGATACGCAGTATTTT. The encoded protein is CASSQDGTSGRAAFPDTQYF.

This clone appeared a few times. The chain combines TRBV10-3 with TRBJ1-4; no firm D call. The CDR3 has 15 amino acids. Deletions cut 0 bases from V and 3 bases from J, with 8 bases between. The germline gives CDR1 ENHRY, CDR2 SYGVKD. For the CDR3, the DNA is TGTGCCATCAGTGAGTCGACAACCGCTAATGAAAAACTGTTTTTT. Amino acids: CAISESTTANEKLFF.

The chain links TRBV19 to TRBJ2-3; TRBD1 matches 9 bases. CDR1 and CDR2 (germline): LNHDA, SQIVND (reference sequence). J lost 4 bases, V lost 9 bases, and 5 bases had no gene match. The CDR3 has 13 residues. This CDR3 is CASRWTGADTQYF. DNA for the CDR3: TGTGCCAGCCGCTGGACAGGGGCAGATACGCAGTATTTT.